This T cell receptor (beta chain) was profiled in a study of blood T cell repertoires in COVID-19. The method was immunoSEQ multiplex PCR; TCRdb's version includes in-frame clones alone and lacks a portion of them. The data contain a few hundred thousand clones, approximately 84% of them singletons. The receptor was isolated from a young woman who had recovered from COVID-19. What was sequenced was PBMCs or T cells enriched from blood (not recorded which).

CDR3 protein: CASSFIRRRGGGKNTYEQYF. The CDR3 region has the DNA TGTGCCAGCAGTTTCATTCGAAGGAGAGGCGGGGGGAAAAATACCTACGAGCAGTACTTC. J is TRBJ2-7 and V is TRBV27; 8 bases are shared with TRBD2. Germline CDR1 and CDR2: MNHEY and SMNVEV (reference sequence). This CDR3 has 20 amino acids. The ends lost 3 bases at V and 2 bases at J; junction bases unmatched: 21.